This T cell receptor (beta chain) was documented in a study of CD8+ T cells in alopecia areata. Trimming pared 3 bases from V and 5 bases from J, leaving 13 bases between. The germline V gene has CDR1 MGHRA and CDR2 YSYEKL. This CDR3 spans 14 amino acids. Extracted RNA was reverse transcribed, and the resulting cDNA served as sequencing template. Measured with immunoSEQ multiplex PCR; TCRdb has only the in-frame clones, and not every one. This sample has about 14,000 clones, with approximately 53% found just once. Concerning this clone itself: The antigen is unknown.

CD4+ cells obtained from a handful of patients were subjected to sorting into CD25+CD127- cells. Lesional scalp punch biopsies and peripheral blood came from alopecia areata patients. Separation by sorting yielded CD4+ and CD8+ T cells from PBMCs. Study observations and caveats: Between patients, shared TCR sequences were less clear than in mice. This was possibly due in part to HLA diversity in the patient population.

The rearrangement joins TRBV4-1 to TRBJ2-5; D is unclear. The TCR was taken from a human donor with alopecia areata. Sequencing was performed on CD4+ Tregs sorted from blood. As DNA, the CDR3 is TGCGCCAGCAGCCACAGTTCTCGCGTCGAGACCCAGTACTTC. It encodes CASSHSSRVETQYF.